This T cell receptor beta chain was sequenced during a study of blood T cell repertoires in COVID-19. The V end was cut by 6 bases, the J end by 1 base, with 10 bases between. Germline-derived CDR1 and CDR2 are SNHLY and FYNNEI. This CDR3 is 14 amino acids long. Assay used: immunoSEQ multiplex PCR; TCRdb lists only in-frame clones, some missing. The table has some 260,000 clones, over 65% seen once; the top ten hold about 3.5%. There are a few counts of this clone. The TCR sequence derives from a woman over 75 with acute or convalescent COVID-19. The sequenced material came from peripheral blood. This chain connects TRBV2 to TRBJ1-3; D unresolved. In nucleotides, the CDR3 is TGTGCCAGCAGGGGAGAGGTTTCTGGAAACACCATATATTTT. Encoded protein: CASRGEVSGNTIYF.